This TCR beta chain was sequenced during a study of cytomegalovirus exposure and HLA in healthy donors. Study context: Genotyping of roughly 400 donors showed that about 84% belonged to the Caucasian-associated ancestry cluster.

General study results and limits: About 90% or about 30% of the time was how often most TCR beta V segments were productive, according to an earlier analysis. Reportedly, a later analysis found an Asian-associated ancestry cluster had fewer N-insertions than the approximately 670-donor mean.

Concerning this clone: The antigen remains unidentified.

The PCR ran on 60 Vbeta and 13 Jbeta primers. This table comes from immunoSEQ multiplex PCR, and its TCRdb copy is limited to in-frame clones, with some not included. The top ten clones hold 2.8% of a sample with approximately 100,000 clones, over 55% of them seen once. The V end was cut by 3 bases, the J end by 6 bases, with 13 bases between. The CDR3 length is 13 residues. The germline V gene has CDR1 SQVTM and CDR2 ANQGSEA. The material sequenced was PBMCs. The chain recombines TRBV29-1 with TRBJ2-3; D possibly corresponds to TRBD2 (6 bases). The TCR comes from a female donor in good health and CMV-seronegative. The CDR3, as DNA: TGCAGCGTTGACGGTAGGGGAGGCGATACGCAGTATTTT. This encodes CSVDGRGGDTQYF.